This TCR beta chain was profiled in a study of T-cell memory formation after mild COVID-19. TCRdb re-derived calls from the 5' RACE reads in MiXCR, one entry per CDR3 protein. The repertoire has 130,000 to 150,000 distinct CDR3 sequences, about 19% of them found once; the top ten carry around 2.4%. This clonotype has a handful of counts. This CDR3 is 17 amino acids long. CDR1 and CDR2 (germline): MGHDK, SYGVNS. V was pared by 2 bases and J by 9 bases, with 10 bases of the junction left unmatched. Sequenced: PBMCs or a T cell subset sorted from them (not recorded which). The V call is TRBV25-1, the J call TRBJ2-1, with 13 bases that match TRBD2. This sequence was found in an adult woman who had mild COVID-19 (a few samples of this study predate the infection). Cell type and time point are not known. The CDR3 sequence is CASSEAGTSGTAREQFF. For the CDR3, the DNA is TGTGCCAGCAGTGAAGCGGGGACTAGCGGGACCGCCCGTGAGCAGTTCTTC. The whole variable domain, filled in from reference TRBV25-1 and TRBJ2-1, reads EADIYQTPRYLVIGTGKKITLECSQTMGHDKMYWYQQDPGMELHLIHYSYGVNSTEKGDLSSESTVSRIRTEHFPLTLESARPSHTSQYLCASSEAGTSGTAREQFFGPGTRLTVL.